The 31 T cell receptor beta chains presented below share a single source sample, sequenced in a study of T cell responses to AZD1222 COVID-19 vaccine. The assay was immunoSEQ multiplex PCR, and TCRdb's table has in-frame clones only and misses some. There are about 100,000 clones in the sample; roughly 87% occur only once, and approximately 4.8% lies in the top ten. The sample in question was peripheral blood, obtained 28 days after the second AZD1222 dose. The receptors stem from an adult who received the AZD1222 COVID-19 vaccine.

The rearrangement uses TRBV5-1 and TRBJ2-7, with TRBD2 identical over 10 bases. The trim removed 0 bases at V and 4 bases at J, leaving 4 bases unmatched. The CDR3 has 15 residues. Germline V gene data show CDR1 as SGHRS and CDR2 as YFSETQ. CDR3 DNA: TGCGCCAGCAGCTTGGAGCCTAGCGGGGGTTACGAGCAGTACTTC. Its protein product is CASSLEPSGGYEQYF.

This rearrangement joins TRBV24-1 to TRBJ1-2; D is unresolved. Looked up from germline, CDR1 is KGHDR and CDR2 is SFDVKD. Trimming stripped 3 bases from V and 6 bases from J, with 16 bases between. The CDR3 spans 15 residues. The CDR3 DNA reads TGTGCCACCAGTGATCCCGGTGAAGGGCGTGATGGCTACACCTTC. Translated: CATSDPGEGRDGYTF.

The rearrangement uses TRBV6-5 and TRBJ1-5; unclear D gene. Between the trimmed V and J ends, which lost 4 bases and 0 bases, there was a span of 13 bases. The CDR3 contains 16 residues. CDR1 is MNHEY and CDR2 is SVGAGI in the germline V gene. The DNA of the CDR3 is TGTGCCAGCAGTTCAACCGGACTATATAGCAATCAGCCCCAGCATTTT. It encodes CASSSTGLYSNQPQHF.

The J gene is TRBJ2-1, the V gene TRBV5-1; the D gene could be TRBD1 or TRBD2 (5 bases each). Trimming removed 4 bases at V and 2 bases at J, with 16 bases between. Germline CDR1 is SGHRS and CDR2 is YFSETQ. CDR3 length: 16 residues. In DNA form, the CDR3 reads TGCGCCAGCAGCCGCACAGGCCAGAGGGCCTACAATGAGCAGTTCTTC. Protein: CASSRTGQRAYNEQFF.

This chain uses TRBV27 with TRBJ2-7; D could derive from TRBD1 or TRBD2 (7 bases each). CDR1 and CDR2 from the germline V gene are MNHEY and SMNVEV (reference sequence). This CDR3 has 15 residues. The germline V and J ends were trimmed by 5 bases and 5 bases, with 19 bases remaining between them. CDR3 amino acids: CASSKQGTIGHEQYF. The CDR3 nucleotides are TGTGCCAGCAGTAAACAGGGGACTATCGGCCACGAGCAGTACTTC.

The J gene is TRBJ2-7, the V gene TRBV7-9; 8 nucleotides agree with TRBD2. Germline V gives CDR1 SEHNR, CDR2 FQNEAQ (reference sequence). The CDR3 consists of 14 residues. After removal of 5 bases from V and 3 bases from J, the junction contained 6 bases not matched to a gene. CDR3 coding DNA: TGTGCCAGCAGCAAACCCGGGGGGGACTACGAGCAGTACTTC. Translating gives CASSKPGGDYEQYF.

The rearrangement joins TRBV25-1 to TRBJ2-4; tentatively, D is TRBD1 (5 bases). Trimming took off 6 bases at V and 8 bases at J, with 14 bases between the two ends. Germline assignment: CDR1 MGHDK and CDR2 SYGVNS. The CDR3 spans 13 residues. CDR3 in DNA: TGTGCCAGCAGGAAAAGGGGTGTCGACATTCAGTACTTC. It codes for CASRKRGVDIQYF.

The V call is TRBV5-6, the J call TRBJ2-7; 7 bases are a match to TRBD1. The CDR3 extends over 13 amino acids. The germline CDR1 and CDR2 sequences are SGHDT and YYEEEE. V lost 6 bases and J lost 6; bases outside the gene matches: 9. The CDR3 region is CASNSGGLGEQYF. The CDR3 region has the DNA TGTGCCAGCAACTCAGGGGGTTTGGGCGAGCAGTACTTC.

For the CDR3, the DNA is TGCGCCAGCAGCGCCGCCGGGACGGCTGATCAGCCCCAGCATTTT. This gives the protein CASSAAGTADQPQHF. The chain links TRBV5-1 to TRBJ1-5; possibly TRBD1 for D (5 bases). The CDR3 contains 15 residues. Looked up from germline, CDR1 is SGHRS and CDR2 is YFSETQ. With 4 bases removed from V and 5 bases from J, the gap between germline ends came to 16 bases.

V usage is TRBV4-3 and J usage is TRBJ1-5; a possible D gene is TRBD1 (5 bases). Germline V CDR1 and CDR2: LGHNA, YSLEER. V gave up 0 bases and J gave up 4 bases, with 13 bases separating them. The CDR3 spans 16 residues. The CDR3 sequence is CASSQDYGRDNQPQHF. In nucleotides, the CDR3 is TGCGCCAGCAGCCAAGATTATGGCAGGGATAATCAGCCCCAGCATTTT.

The V and J genes are TRBV6-5 and TRBJ2-1; TRBD2 might be the D (7 bases). Trimming shortened V by 7 bases and J by 7 bases, and 17 bases separated the two germline ends. The CDR3 length is 14 residues. The V gene's germline CDR1 is MNHEY and CDR2 SVGAGI. The CDR3 sequence is CASTNLGGGNEQFF. CDR3 nucleotide sequence: TGTGCCAGCACCAACCTGGGAGGGGGGAATGAGCAGTTCTTC.

V gene TRBV6-6 combines with J gene TRBJ1-1; 7 nucleotides line up with TRBD1. The V and J ends lost 6 bases and 1 base, in that order; junction bases with no gene match: 5. This CDR3 contains 14 residues. Germline lookup yields CDR1 MNHNY and CDR2 SVGAGI (reference sequence). CDR3 residues: CASSTGQRNTEAFF. For the CDR3, the DNA is TGTGCCAGCAGCACGGGACAGCGGAACACTGAAGCTTTCTTT.

In this sample, this clone turned up once. The gene calls are TRBV27 and TRBJ1-4; no clear D gene. Trimming removed 1 base at V and 5 bases at J, with 8 bases between. The CDR3 has 14 amino acids. Germline V gives CDR1 MNHEY, CDR2 SMNVEV (reference sequence). CDR3 loop: CASSLWTGNEKLFF. In nucleotides, the CDR3 is TGTGCCAGCAGTTTATGGACTGGGAATGAAAAACTGTTTTTT.

V gene TRBV28 combines with J gene TRBJ1-3; maybe TRBD1 (6 bases). V shed 6 bases and J shed 2 bases, with 11 bases lying between them. Germline loops: CDR1 MDHEN, CDR2 SYDVKM. The CDR3 has 14 amino acids. In DNA, the CDR3 is TGTGCCAGCAGGGTCGGGACAACTGGAAACACCATATATTTT. Residues: CASRVGTTGNTIYF.

The chain uses TRBV4-1 and TRBJ1-1, with 8 nucleotides matching TRBD1. Germline-derived CDR1 and CDR2 are MGHRA and YSYEKL. The CDR3 runs to 16 residues. V lost 0 bases, J lost 7 bases, and 10 bases stayed unmatched. Here the CDR3 reads CASSQDQGAILNEAFF. DNA of the CDR3: TGCGCCAGCAGCCAAGACCAGGGGGCCATTCTTAATGAAGCTTTCTTT.

The genes are TRBV7-9 and TRBJ1-2; D not resolved. This CDR3 is built from 13 residues. V was clipped by 2 bases and J by 8 bases, with 12 bases between them. Germline values: CDR1 SEHNR, CDR2 FQNEAQ (reference sequence). Written as DNA, the CDR3 is TGTGCCAGCAGCTTACCCCTCGGCCAGGGCTACACCTTC. Its translation: CASSLPLGQGYTF.

CDR3 bases: TGTGCCAGTAGTATAGTCGGGACTAGCGCAAGAGAGACCCAGTACTTC. Protein product: CASSIVGTSARETQYF. The genes are TRBV19 and TRBJ2-5, with 10 bases fitting TRBD2. J gave up 4 bases and V 1 base, and 6 bases lay outside the gene matches. Germline CDR1 is LNHDA and CDR2 is SQIVND (reference sequence). This CDR3 contains 16 residues.

This clone was detected once. The chain couples TRBV6-5 to TRBJ1-5; D gene unclear. Germline lookup yields CDR1 MNHEY and CDR2 SVGAGI. Trimming removed 0 bases at V and 4 bases at J, with 10 bases between. The CDR3 loop spans 15 amino acids. CDR3 nucleotides: TGTGCCAGCAGTTACTCTTTTGCGGAGAATCAGCCCCAGCATTTT. It codes for CASSYSFAENQPQHF.

This chain connects TRBV10-3 to TRBJ2-1; D unclear. Germline V gene lookup returns CDR1 ENHRY and CDR2 SYGVKD. Trimming removed 9 bases from V and 5 bases from J, with 11 bases in between. This CDR3 is built from 12 residues. The CDR3 DNA sequence: TGTGCCATTACGACATTGAACAATGAGCAGTTCTTC. Its translation: CAITTLNNEQFF.

The chain combines TRBV5-4 with TRBJ1-2, with no clear D. Germline CDR1 is SGHNT and CDR2 is YYREEE (reference sequence). The CDR3 runs to 14 residues. V lost 3 bases to trimming and J lost 5 bases, with 14 bases between them. In DNA, the CDR3 is TGTGCCAGCAGCTCCTTAGGATGGTCGTATGGCTACACCTTC. It yields the protein CASSSLGWSYGYTF.

This chain links TRBV7-9 with TRBJ1-3; D is undetermined. CDR1 SEHNR and CDR2 FQNEAQ come from the germline V gene (reference sequence). CDR3 size: 12 residues. The germline V and J ends were trimmed by 5 bases and 4 bases, with 6 bases remaining between them. In DNA form, the CDR3 reads TGTGCCAGCAGCCGCTGGGGAAACACCATATATTTT. It encodes CASSRWGNTIYF.

V is TRBV19 and J is TRBJ1-1; D remains unclear. Trimming shortened V by 2 bases and J by 2 bases, and 9 bases separated the two germline ends. Looked up from germline, CDR1 is LNHDA and CDR2 is SQIVND (reference sequence). This CDR3 comprises 14 residues. In nucleotides, the CDR3 is TGTGCCAGTAGTATACGGGAGGCCAACACTGAAGCTTTCTTT. Protein product: CASSIREANTEAFF.

This chain links TRBV5-4 with TRBJ2-5; D is possibly TRBD2 (5 bases). The germline gives CDR1 SGHNT, CDR2 YYREEE (reference sequence). Trimming cost V 1 base and J 1 base, with 11 bases left between them. The CDR3 loop spans 15 amino acids. CDR3: CASSLFGKVQETQYF. CDR3 DNA: TGTGCCAGCAGCTTGTTCGGGAAAGTCCAAGAGACCCAGTACTTC.

This chain links TRBV11-2 with TRBJ1-3, with unresolved D. The ends were cut back, 1 base at V and 0 bases at J, with 10 bases in the middle. The CDR3 is made up of 16 amino acids. The germline V gene has CDR1 SGHAT and CDR2 FQNNGV. The CDR3 loop is CASSLGPLSSGNTIYF. In DNA form, the CDR3 reads TGTGCCAGCAGCTTAGGTCCCTTAAGCTCTGGAAACACCATATATTTT.

V is TRBV18 and J is TRBJ1-1, with D unresolved. CDR1 is KGHSH, CDR2 LQKENI, per germline. CDR3 length: 13 residues. Trimming took 8 bases from V and 0 from J, leaving 10 bases between them. In DNA, the CDR3 is TGTGCCAGCGCCCGGGGTATGAACACTGAAGCTTTCTTT. Translation gives CASARGMNTEAFF.

The chain uses TRBV18 and TRBJ2-7; maybe TRBD2 (5 bases). Germline V gene sequence: CDR1 KGHSH, CDR2 LQKENI. This CDR3 is built from 13 residues. The ends were cut back, 2 bases at V and 12 bases at J, with 17 bases in the middle. CDR3 residues: CASSPGTTRDPYF. DNA of the CDR3: TGTGCCAGCTCACCAGGCACCACACGGGATCCGTACTTC.

Turning to this clone: Different DNA sequences within this sample yield the same CDR3. The chain joins TRBV5-1 to TRBJ2-7; 10 bases match TRBD1. V dropped 0 bases and J dropped 3; count of bases not matched to a gene: 0. The germline gives CDR1 SGHRS, CDR2 YFSETQ. The CDR3 runs to 14 residues. CDR3 DNA: TGCGCCAGCAGCTTGGGGACAGGGGGCTACGAGCAGTACTTC. This sequence encodes CASSLGTGGYEQYF.

The DNA for the CDR3 is TGTGCCAGCATTACCGGGGGCCTGGCTTTCTTT. This translates into CASITGGLAFF. The chain joins TRBV28 to TRBJ1-1, with a tentative D call TRBD1 (6 bases). Germline V lookup: CDR1 MDHEN, CDR2 SYDVKM. The CDR3 length is 11 residues. V dropped 7 bases and J dropped 11 bases, with 14 bases sitting between them. The full variable domain, its missing parts supplied by reference TRBV28 and TRBJ1-1, is DVKVTQSSRYLVKRTGEKVFLECVQDMDHENMFWYRQDPGLGLRLIYFSYDVKMKEKGDIPEGYSVSREKKERFSLILESASTNQTSMYLCASITGGLAFFGQGTRLTVV.

V and J are TRBV19 and TRBJ2-7; D possibly uses TRBD1 or TRBD2 (5 bases each). V was trimmed by 3 bases and J by 6 bases, leaving 18 bases between them. Germline CDR1 LNHDA, CDR2 SQIVND (reference sequence). The CDR3 has 15 residues. CDR3 coding DNA: TGTGCCAGTAGTATCCTCGGGGCCTCACCCATCGAGCAGTACTTC. Protein: CASSILGASPIEQYF.

This clone has just one count. Different DNA sequences within this sample yield the same CDR3. The chain recombines TRBV19 with TRBJ2-4; 7 bases map to TRBD1. The J segment lost 8 bases and the V segment lost 1 base, leaving 5 bases of the junction unmatched. The CDR3 extends over 14 amino acids. Per the germline V gene, CDR1 is LNHDA and CDR2 is SQIVND (reference sequence). Here the CDR3 DNA reads TGTGCCAGTAGTATAGGAGGGGGCAGGGACATTCAGTACTTC. Amino acids: CASSIGGGRDIQYF.

J is TRBJ1-3 and V is TRBV4-1, with 12 bases aligning to TRBD1. CDR1 and CDR2 (germline): MGHRA, YSYEKL. The CDR3 totals 20 residues. Germline trimming cut 1 base from V and 2 bases from J; bases unmatched to any gene: 12. The CDR3 DNA reads as TGCGCCAGCAGCCAAGTACCCGGGACAGGGGGCGCATACCCTGGAAACACCATATATTTT. This translates into CASSQVPGTGGAYPGNTIYF.